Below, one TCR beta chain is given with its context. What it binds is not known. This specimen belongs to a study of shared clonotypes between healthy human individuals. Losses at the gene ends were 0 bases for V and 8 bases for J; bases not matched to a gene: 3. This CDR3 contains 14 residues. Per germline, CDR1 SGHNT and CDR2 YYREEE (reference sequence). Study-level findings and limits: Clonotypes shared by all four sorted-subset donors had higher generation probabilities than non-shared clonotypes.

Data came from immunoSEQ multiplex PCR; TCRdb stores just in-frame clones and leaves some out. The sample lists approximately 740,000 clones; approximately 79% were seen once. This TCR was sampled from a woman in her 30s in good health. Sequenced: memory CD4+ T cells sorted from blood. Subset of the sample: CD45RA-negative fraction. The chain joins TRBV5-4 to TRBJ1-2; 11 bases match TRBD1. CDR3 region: CASSLDRTGGGYTF. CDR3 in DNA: TGTGCCAGCAGCTTGGACCGGACAGGGGGCGGCTACACCTTC.